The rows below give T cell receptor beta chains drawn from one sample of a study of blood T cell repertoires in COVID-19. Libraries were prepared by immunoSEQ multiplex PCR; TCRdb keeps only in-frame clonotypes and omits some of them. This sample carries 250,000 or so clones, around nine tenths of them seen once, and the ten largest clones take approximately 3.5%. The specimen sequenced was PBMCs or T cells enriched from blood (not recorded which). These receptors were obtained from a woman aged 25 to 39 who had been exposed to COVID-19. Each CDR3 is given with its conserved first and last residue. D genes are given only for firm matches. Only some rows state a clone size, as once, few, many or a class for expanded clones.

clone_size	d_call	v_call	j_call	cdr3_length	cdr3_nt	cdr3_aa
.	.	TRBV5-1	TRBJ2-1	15	TGCGCCAGCAGCCAGGCGGGTAACTCCTACAATGAGCAGTTCTTC	CASSQAGNSYNEQFF
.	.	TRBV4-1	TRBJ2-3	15	TGCGCCAGCAGCCAAGCCCGGGGTACCCTAGATACGCAGTATTTT	CASSQARGTLDTQYF
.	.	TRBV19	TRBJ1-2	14	TGTGCCAGTAGTATCCAGGCGCAGTACTATGGCTACACCTTC	CASSIQAQYYGYTF
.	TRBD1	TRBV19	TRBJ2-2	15	TGTGCCAGTAGTCCTCAACAGGGGCGCGCCGGGGAGCTGTTTTTT	CASSPQQGRAGELFF
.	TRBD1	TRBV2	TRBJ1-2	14	TGTGCCAGCAGGTTTGGACAGGGGGGACGGGGCTACACCTTC	CASRFGQGGRGYTF
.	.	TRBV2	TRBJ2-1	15	TGTGCCAGCAAGGGGGATCGCGACAATTACAATGAGCAGTTCTTC	CASKGDRDNYNEQFF
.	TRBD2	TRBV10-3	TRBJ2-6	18	TGTGCCATCAGCCTATCTAGCGGGAGGGCCCCTGGGGCCAACGTCCTGACTTTC	CAISLSSGRAPGANVLTF
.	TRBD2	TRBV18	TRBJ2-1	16	TGTGCCAGCTCACCACCGCAATGGCGGGAGGTTGGTGAGCAGTTCTTC	CASSPPQWREVGEQFF
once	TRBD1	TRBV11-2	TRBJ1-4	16	TGTGCCAGCAGCTCCTCCCCCGGGACAGCTAATGAAAAACTGTTTTTT	CASSSSPGTANEKLFF
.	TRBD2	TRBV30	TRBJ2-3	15	TGTGCCTGGCGAGCGGGACTAGCGGGAGTAGGCACGCAGTATTTT	CAWRAGLAGVGTQYF
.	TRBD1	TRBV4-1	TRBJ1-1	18	TGCGCCAGCAGCCAAGAACGGGACAGGGGCGGGGGGATCACTGAAGCTTTCTTT	CASSQERDRGGGITEAFF
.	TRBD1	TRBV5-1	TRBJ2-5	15	TGCGCCAGCAGCTACTATCAGGGGGCGGGAGAGACCCAGTACTTC	CASSYYQGAGETQYF
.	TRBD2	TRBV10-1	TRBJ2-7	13	TGCGCCAGCAGTGAGTCGGGACTAGCGTTAAAGTACTTC	CASSESGLALKYF
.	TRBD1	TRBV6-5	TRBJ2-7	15	TGTGCCAGCAGTTACTTTAGGACAGGGACCTACGAGCAGTACTTC	CASSYFRTGTYEQYF
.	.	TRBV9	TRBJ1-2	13	TGTGCCAGCAGCGTAGTAGGGGTCGATGGCTACACCTTC	CASSVVGVDGYTF
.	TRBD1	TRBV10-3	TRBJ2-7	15	TGTGCCATCAGTGAGGGACAGGGTGAGACCTACGAGCAGTACTTC	CAISEGQGETYEQYF
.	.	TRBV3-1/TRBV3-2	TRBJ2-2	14	TGTGCCAGCAGCCAAGTCGAGGGCACCGGGGAGCTGTTTTTT	CASSQVEGTGELFF
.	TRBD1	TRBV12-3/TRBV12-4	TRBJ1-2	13	TGTGCCAGCAGTTTGCGGACAGGCTATGGCTACACCTTC	CASSLRTGYGYTF
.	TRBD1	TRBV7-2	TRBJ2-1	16	TGTGCCAGCAGCTTTTTCGGGACAGGGGTGCACAATGAGCAGTTCTTC	CASSFFGTGVHNEQFF
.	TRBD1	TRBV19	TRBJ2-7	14	TGTGCCAGTAGTATGGGGACAGGAACCTACGAGCAGTACTTC	CASSMGTGTYEQYF
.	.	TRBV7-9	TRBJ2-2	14	TGTGCCAGCAGCTGGCAGGGGAACACCGGGGAGCTGTTTTTT	CASSWQGNTGELFF
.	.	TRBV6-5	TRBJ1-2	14	TGTGCCAGCATCCCCACCGGGACACAATATGGCTACACCTTC	CASIPTGTQYGYTF
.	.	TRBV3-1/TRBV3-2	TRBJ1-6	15	TGTGCCAGCAGCCAAGATGTCGGGGGTCATTCACCCCTCCACTTT	CASSQDVGGHSPLHF
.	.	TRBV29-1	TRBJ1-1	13	TGCAGCGCGGGGACTTTCATGAACACTGAAGCTTTCTTT	CSAGTFMNTEAFF
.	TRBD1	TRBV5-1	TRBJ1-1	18	TGCGCCAGCAGCTTGGGGGACAGGGGGCGCCTGAGGCTCACTGAAGCTTTCTTT	CASSLGDRGRLRLTEAFF
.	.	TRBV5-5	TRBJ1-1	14	TGTGCCAGCAGCTTGAGGGGTCTGGGCACTGAAGCTTTCTTT	CASSLRGLGTEAFF
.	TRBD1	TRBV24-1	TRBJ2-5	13	TGTGCCACCAGCACAGGGGGCGCGGAGACCCAGTACTTC	CATSTGGAETQYF
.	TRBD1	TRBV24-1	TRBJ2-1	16	TGTGCCACCAGTGAGACCTTGACAGGGGGGGACAATGAGCAGTTCTTC	CATSETLTGGDNEQFF
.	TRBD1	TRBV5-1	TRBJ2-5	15	TGCGCCAGCAGCTCGGTCGACAGGGGGCTGGAGACCCAGTACTTC	CASSSVDRGLETQYF
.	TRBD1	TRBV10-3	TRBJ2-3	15	TGTGCCATCAGAGGACAGGCCGGGGGCACAGATACGCAGTATTTT	CAIRGQAGGTDTQYF